The T cell receptor beta chain described here comes from a study of cytomegalovirus exposure and HLA in healthy donors. Study-level points and caveats: The study labeled 150 to 200 TCR beta chains cytomegalovirus-associated. Analysis was performed later, and it showed HLA-associated TCR beta chains to be more clonally expanded than equally common others. While the bulk of TCR sequences proved rare, some public TCRs turned up in many donors. Across HLA loci, a later analysis found differing TCR association rates, with DRB1 most and HLA-C fewest.

V lost 3 bases, J lost 5 bases, and 8 bases stayed unmatched. There are 17 residues in the CDR3. In germline, CDR1 is SEHNR, CDR2 FQNEAQ (reference sequence). This clone was counted a single time. Its target is unknown. The primer mix had 60 Vbeta and 13 Jbeta primers. TCRdb's table, derived via immunoSEQ multiplex PCR, lists solely in-frame clones and lacks some. The repertoire consists of some 190,000 clones, with roughly 88% occurring once and the leading ten covering 1.2%. V usage is TRBV7-9 and J usage is TRBJ2-1; 12 bases match TRBD2. The TCR was taken from a boy aged 2-9 years in good health and CMV-seronegative. Sequencing was done on a sample of PBMCs. CDR3 protein: CASSFSEGLAGNNEQFF. CDR3 coding DNA: TGTGCCAGCAGCTTTTCAGAAGGACTAGCGGGAAACAATGAGCAGTTCTTC.